These T cell receptor beta chains were read from a single sample in a study of beta chain features in type 1 diabetes. The method was immunoSEQ multiplex PCR; TCRdb's version includes in-frame clones alone and lacks a portion of them. The sample carries over 300,000 clones, 8% recorded once. Sequencing was done on a sample of central memory CD4+ T cells from blood. These receptors were collected from a woman aged 18 to 35 in good health. The CDR3 runs from the conserved cysteine through the conserved F or W. The D gene is left open where the match is weak. A clone size is listed for some rows: how often the clone was seen (once, few, many), or a class if it is expanded.

V gene,J gene,D gene,clone size,CDR3 DNA,CDR3 protein
TRBV20-1,TRBJ2-1,-,few,TGCAGTGCTAGTCGGGGAAATGAGCAGTTCTTC,CSASRGNEQFF
TRBV4-2,TRBJ2-7,-,-,TGTGCCAGCAGCCAAGCCCCCGGGACTGGATACGAGCAGTACTTC,CASSQAPGTGYEQYF
TRBV5-1,TRBJ2-1,-,few,TGCGCCAGCAGCGGGACAAGTCACTCACTCTCCTACAATGAGCAGTTCTTC,CASSGTSHSLSYNEQFF
TRBV19,TRBJ1-5,TRBD1,-,TGTGCCAGTGCCCCAGGGACAGGGAGCAATCAGCCCCAGCATTTT,CASAPGTGSNQPQHF
TRBV6-5,TRBJ2-7,-,-,TGTGCCAGCAGTTACTCTTCCTCCTACGAGCAGTACTTC,CASSYSSSYEQYF
TRBV14,TRBJ2-5,-,few,TGTGCCAGCAGCCAATTACTACAGGGGACCCAGTACTTC,CASSQLLQGTQYF
TRBV29-1,TRBJ1-4,-,few,TGCAGCGTTGGAGAGGACAGATGGGAAAAACTGTTTTTT,CSVGEDRWEKLFF
TRBV7-8,TRBJ2-7,TRBD2,-,TGTGCCAGCAGCCCACGCCACAGCGGGGGCTCCTACGAGCAGTACTTC,CASSPRHSGGSYEQYF
TRBV7-2,TRBJ2-1,TRBD2,few,TGTGCCAGCAGTAAAGGACTAGTCAATGAGCAGTTCTTC,CASSKGLVNEQFF
TRBV5-4,TRBJ2-7,TRBD2,-,TGTGCCAGCAGCTTGGCCGCTAGCGGACCCTACGAGCAGTACTTC,CASSLAASGPYEQYF